The T cell receptor (beta chain) under discussion was sequenced for a study of blood T cell repertoires in COVID-19. Study-wide context: Whether acute or convalescent, the COVID-19 samples came from the United States, Italy and Spain. The analysed material was cDNA or gDNA that came from T cells, B-cell-depleted T cells, or PBMCs.

In the authors' workflow: Reference gene primer amplification gave estimated nucleated cell counts. The assay was immunoSEQ multiplex PCR, and TCRdb's table has in-frame clones only and misses some. The V and J calls and the clone size are those of that table, but D and trimming were determined from the DNA. This sample carries about 40,000 clones, around nine tenths of them seen once, and the ten largest clones take roughly 10%. This sequence originates from a man aged 45 to 65 with active COVID-19. The sample taken for sequencing was peripheral blood.

The CDR3 protein is CASSQVDSSYEQYF. The CDR3 DNA sequence: TGTGCCAGCAGCCAAGTTGACAGTTCCTACGAGCAGTACTTC. The chain recombines TRBV3-1 (or the pseudogene TRBV3-2) with TRBJ2-7; perhaps TRBD1 as D (5 bases). The CDR3 totals 14 residues. V was trimmed by 1 base and J by 1 base, leaving 8 bases between them. Per the germline V gene, CDR1 is LGHDT and CDR2 is YNNKEL (reference sequence).